This is a list of T cell receptor beta chains from one sample in a study of blood T cells in healthy people across ages. MiXCR, applied by TCRdb to the 5' RACE reads, yields one record per CDR3 protein. This repertoire shows about 1.4 million distinct CDR3 sequences, roughly 60% found once; its top ten account for over 5.5%. Input material: blood. These receptor sequences come from a man aged 18 to 30 in good health. CDR3s include the opening cysteine and the closing phenylalanine or tryptophan. The D gene is left open where the match is weak. Not every row has a clone size; where given, it reads once, few, many or a size class.

clone_size | j_call | v_call | d_call | cdr3_aa | cdr3_nt
NA | TRBJ2-1 | TRBV6-6 | NA | CASSYSGDYNEQFF | TGTGCCAGCAGTTACTCTGGTGACTACAATGAGCAGTTCTTC
once | TRBJ2-7 | TRBV4-1 | TRBD1 | CAGSPGTGSYEQYF | TGCGCCGGCAGCCCCGGGACAGGCTCCTACGAGCAGTACTTC
NA | TRBJ1-1 | TRBV10-3 | NA | CAINGARGGTEAFF | TGTGCCATCAATGGGGCCAGGGGAGGTACTGAAGCTTTCTTT
NA | TRBJ2-1 | TRBV6-5 | NA | CASRGASYNEQFF | TGTGCCAGCAGGGGGGCCTCCTACAATGAGCAGTTCTTC
NA | TRBJ2-7 | TRBV20-1 | TRBD2 | CSARDRGGDTYEQYF | TGCAGTGCTAGAGATCGCGGGGGAGACACCTACGAGCAGTACTTC
NA | TRBJ1-1 | TRBV27 | NA | CASSLNYREDTEAFF | TGTGCCAGCAGTTTAAACTACAGGGAAGACACTGAAGCTTTCTTT
NA | TRBJ1-6 | TRBV12-3/TRBV12-4 | NA | CASSFWLPRQDSPLHF | TGTGCCAGCAGTTTTTGGTTGCCCCGTCAGGATTCACCCCTCCACTTT
NA | TRBJ2-5 | TRBV20-1 | TRBD2 | CSASLLAGVETQYF | TGCAGTGCCTCCCTACTAGCGGGGGTGGAGACCCAGTACTTC
NA | TRBJ1-1 | TRBV29-1 | NA | CSVSQSSYTEAFF | TGCAGCGTTTCACAGAGCAGTTACACTGAAGCTTTCTTT
NA | TRBJ2-7 | TRBV4-3 | NA | CASSQDQTGWEQYF | TGCGCCAGCAGCCAAGATCAGACGGGGTGGGAGCAGTACTTC
few | TRBJ2-7 | TRBV4-2 | NA | CASSPTVISSYEQYF | TGTGCCAGCAGCCCGACAGTAATTAGCTCCTACGAGCAGTACTTC
NA | TRBJ2-6 | TRBV20-1 | NA | CSVLTKGSGANVLTF | TGCAGTGTACTAACTAAGGGTTCTGGGGCCAACGTCCTGACTTTC
NA | TRBJ2-3 | TRBV20-1 | TRBD1 | CSASTTGGSDTQYF | TGCAGTGCTTCTACTACAGGGGGTTCAGATACGCAGTATTTT
few | TRBJ1-1 | TRBV19 | NA | CASIGQLDEAFF | TGTGCCAGTATAGGGCAGCTAGACGAAGCTTTCTTT
NA | TRBJ1-5 | TRBV6-2/TRBV6-3 | TRBD1 | CASSYSKGQGFSNQPQHF | TGTGCCAGCAGTTACTCGAAAGGACAGGGGTTTAGCAATCAGCCCCAGCATTTT
NA | TRBJ2-1 | TRBV20-1 | NA | CSGVSGGAYNEQFF | TGCAGTGGGGTAAGCGGAGGGGCCTACAATGAGCAGTTCTTC
NA | TRBJ2-3 | TRBV12-5 | NA | CASAGDPRTDTQYF | TGTGCTAGTGCCGGGGACCCTCGGACAGATACGCAGTATTTT
NA | TRBJ2-7 | TRBV28 | NA | CASSLRTAHYEQYF | TGTGCCAGCAGTTTAAGGACAGCCCACTACGAGCAGTACTTC
NA | TRBJ2-1 | TRBV7-2 | TRBD1 | CASSLRGQSGGEQFF | TGTGCCAGCAGCCTACGGGGACAGAGCGGAGGTGAGCAGTTCTTC
few | TRBJ2-7 | TRBV9 | NA | CASSVEALTEQYF | TGTGCCAGCAGCGTAGAGGCGCTTACCGAGCAGTACTTC
few | TRBJ1-2 | TRBV10-3 | NA | CAISESTGSFYGYTF | TGTGCCATCAGTGAGTCCACAGGGAGTTTCTATGGCTACACCTTC
NA | TRBJ1-5 | TRBV2 | TRBD1 | CASSGTGAWDQPQHF | TGTGCCAGCAGCGGGACAGGGGCTTGGGATCAGCCCCAGCATTTT
NA | TRBJ2-5 | TRBV28 | TRBD2 | CASSDDGLAGGQETQYF | TGTGCCAGCAGTGACGACGGACTAGCGGGGGGACAAGAGACCCAGTACTTC
NA | TRBJ1-2 | TRBV9 | NA | CASSAGLLAGGYTF | TGTGCCAGCTCCGCGGGACTCCTTGCGGGAGGCTACACCTTC
NA | TRBJ2-1 | TRBV6-5 | TRBD1 | CASGQGTSSYNEQFF | TGTGCCAGTGGACAGGGGACGAGCTCCTACAATGAGCAGTTCTTC
NA | TRBJ2-2 | TRBV7-2 | NA | CARSVGRSGGELFF | TGTGCCAGAAGCGTAGGGCGTTCGGGCGGGGAGCTGTTTTTT
NA | TRBJ2-7 | TRBV4-1 | NA | CASSQDSSGRGSYEQYF | TGCGCCAGCAGCCAAGATTCGTCGGGCAGGGGCTCCTACGAGCAGTACTTC
NA | TRBJ2-1 | TRBV20-1 | TRBD2 | CSAGGLAGDILSDNEQFF | TGCAGTGCTGGCGGACTAGCGGGAGATATCTTGAGCGACAATGAGCAGTTCTTC
NA | TRBJ2-3 | TRBV10-3 | TRBD2 | CAIRLTSSSGGPYTDTQYF | TGTGCCATCAGGCTAACCTCCTCTAGCGGGGGGCCCTACACAGATACGCAGTATTTT
NA | TRBJ2-5 | TRBV7-2 | NA | CASSLALRGTQYF | TGTGCCAGCAGCTTAGCCCTTAGGGGGACCCAGTACTTC
NA | TRBJ2-7 | TRBV2 | NA | CASSELGQWAYEQYF | TGTGCCAGCAGTGAGTTGGGACAATGGGCCTACGAGCAGTACTTC
few | TRBJ2-6 | TRBV18 | NA | CASSPVDGQISSGANVLTF | TGCGCCAGCTCACCAGTGGATGGACAGATCTCCTCTGGGGCCAACGTCCTGACTTTC
NA | TRBJ2-2 | TRBV2 | NA | CASSAPGARELELFF | TGTGCCAGCAGTGCTCCGGGGGCAAGGGAACTGGAACTGTTTTTT
few | TRBJ2-7 | TRBV5-1 | TRBD2 | CASSLGLAATYEQYF | TGCGCCAGCAGCTTGGGACTAGCGGCGACCTACGAGCAGTACTTC
few | TRBJ2-1 | TRBV7-9 | NA | CASTLDRDREQFF | TGTGCCAGCACCCTAGATAGGGACCGTGAGCAGTTCTTC
NA | TRBJ2-4 | TRBV5-7 | NA | CASSRRGLTRLAEEQYF | TGTGCCAGCAGCCGCAGGGGGCTGACGAGACTAGCGGAAGAGCAGTACTTC
NA | TRBJ2-1 | TRBV11-2 | NA | CASSSRPNEQFF | TGTGCCAGCAGCTCTAGACCCAATGAGCAGTTCTTC
once | TRBJ2-2 | TRBV21-1 | NA | CASSNLGLAGDTGELFF | TGTGCCAGCAGCAATTTAGGACTAGCGGGAGACACCGGGGAGCTGTTTTTT
NA | TRBJ2-3 | TRBV20-1 | NA | CSARKSLSDTQYF | TGCAGTGCTAGAAAATCCCTTTCCGATACGCAGTATTTT
few | TRBJ2-1 | TRBV10-3 | TRBD1 | CAISGDRDDNEQFF | TGTGCCATCAGTGGGGACAGGGATGATAATGAGCAGTTCTTC
few | TRBJ2-1 | TRBV14 | NA | CASSQEVRYNEQFF | TGTGCCAGCAGCCAAGAAGTCCGGTACAATGAGCAGTTCTTC
NA | TRBJ1-2 | TRBV19 | NA | CASSMSDRYYGYTF | TGTGCCAGTAGTATGAGCGACAGATACTATGGCTACACCTTC
once | TRBJ1-2 | TRBV28 | NA | CASSKILVFYGYTF | TGTGCCAGCAGCAAAATCCTGGTTTTCTATGGCTACACCTTC
NA | TRBJ2-5 | TRBV20-1 | TRBD2 | CSAPALKAGGPNRLRETQYF | TGCAGTGCTCCGGCCCTTAAAGCGGGAGGGCCAAATAGACTACGAGAGACCCAGTACTTC
NA | TRBJ1-1 | TRBV4-1 | NA | CASSQDPGRHTEAFF | TGCGCCAGCAGCCAAGACCCGGGGCGGCACACTGAAGCTTTCTTT
NA | TRBJ1-5 | TRBV5-6 | TRBD1 | CASSLQRTSGGHQPQHF | TGTGCCAGCAGCTTACAACGGACCTCAGGGGGGCATCAGCCCCAGCATTTT
few | TRBJ2-3 | TRBV9 | TRBD2 | CASSVTRERGTQYF | TGTGCCAGCAGCGTTACCAGGGAGCGGGGTACGCAGTATTTT
once | TRBJ2-3 | TRBV14 | NA | CASSQAVSGYGTDTQYF | TGTGCCAGCAGCCAAGCGGTGAGCGGGTATGGGACAGATACGCAGTATTTT
NA | TRBJ1-1 | TRBV25-1 | TRBD1 | CASAQGVADQAFF | TGTGCCAGCGCCCAGGGGGTCGCCGACCAAGCTTTCTTT
few | TRBJ1-6 | TRBV10-3 | NA | CASGTADSPLHF | TGTGCCTCCGGGACTGCCGATTCACCCCTCCACTTT
NA | TRBJ2-5 | TRBV20-1 | TRBD2 | CSALYSAGGIETQYF | TGCAGTGCCCTCTACTCAGCGGGGGGCATAGAGACCCAGTACTTC